These 3 T cell receptor beta chains originate from one sample sequenced in a study of blood T cell repertoires in COVID-19. Here immunoSEQ multiplex PCR was the method, and the copy in TCRdb shows in-frame clones only, minus some. The data show approximately 52,000 clones, 80% to 95% seen once. Sequenced material: peripheral blood. These receptors were taken from a man aged 50 or older with acute or convalescent COVID-19.

The chain employs TRBV5-1 and TRBJ2-7, with 9 bases aligning to TRBD2. Germline V gene lookup returns CDR1 SGHRS and CDR2 YFSETQ. With 0 bases clipped from V and 1 base from J, the junction kept 5 bases outside the gene matches. CDR3 length equals 16 residues. The CDR3 nucleotides read TGCGCCAGCAGCTTGGGCCCCAGCGGGGGGTCCTACGAGCAGTACTTC. Its translation: CASSLGPSGGSYEQYF.

The chain employs TRBV6-4 and TRBJ2-3, with a weak D call TRBD1 (6 bases). Trimming stripped 0 bases from V and 0 bases from J, with 10 bases between. CDR1 is MRHNA, CDR2 SNTAGT, per germline. This CDR3 comprises 16 residues. The DNA for the CDR3 is TGTGCCAGCAGTGACTCGACAGGAACGAGCACAGATACGCAGTATTTT. Protein sequence: CASSDSTGTSTDTQYF.

This clone was counted only a few times. The chain carries TRBV30 and TRBJ2-3, with 9 bases fitting TRBD2. Germline CDR1 GTSNPN, CDR2 SVGIG (reference sequence). After removal of 3 bases from V and 2 bases from J, the junction contained 12 bases not matched to a gene. The CDR3 totals 17 residues. The CDR3 DNA reads as TGTGCCTGGAGAGGCAAACTGGGCGGGGGGGCCACAGATACGCAGTATTTT. Translated, it gives CAWRGKLGGGATDTQYF.